This entry lists 2 T cell receptor beta chains sequenced from one sample in a study of control samples from healthy donors and cancer patients. TCRdb's table, derived via immunoSEQ multiplex PCR, lists solely in-frame clones and lacks some. The data hold approximately 50,000 clones, with about 90% observed a single time. The specimen was PBMCs. Receptors were obtained from a woman aged 55-69 years with lung cancer.

This CDR3 reads CASAVQPNTGELFF. CDR3 sequence (DNA): TGTGCCAGCGCAGTACAGCCGAACACCGGGGAGCTGTTTTTT. V gene TRBV7-3 combines with J gene TRBJ2-2; D is undetermined. The V gene lost 8 bases and the J gene lost 0 bases, with 10 bases spanning the gap. Germline CDR1 is SGHTA and CDR2 is FQGTGA. The CDR3 spans 14 residues.

The chain uses TRBV19 and TRBJ2-7; possibly TRBD1 for D (6 bases). The CDR3 sequence is 16 residues long. V lost 7 bases to trimming and J lost 0 bases, with 19 bases between them. Germline lookup yields CDR1 LNHDA and CDR2 SQIVND (reference sequence). Here the CDR3 reads CASTRTAASSSYEQYF. The CDR3 DNA reads TGTGCCAGTACCAGGACAGCGGCATCAAGCTCCTACGAGCAGTACTTC.